This T cell receptor beta chain was identified in a study of CD8 T cells in ankylosing spondylitis (dated by TCRdb to the late 2010s). Broadly, across the study: The study set out to find disease-linked TCR variants by profiling T cell receptor beta repertoires in ankylosing spondylitis patients and healthy donors. The full study cohort was made up of about 24 ankylosing spondylitis patients and some 100 healthy donors. Peripheral blood was sampled, and synovial fluid was additionally collected from ankylosing spondylitis patients.

As to this clonotype: Its target antigen remains unknown. A junction end diverges from the germline sequence, so it may reflect a read error.

The instrument given in TCRdb is Illumina HiSeq 2500. Quantitative 5'-RACE with molecular barcodes was used to prepare TCR beta libraries. Regarding the original processing steps: To identify disease-linked TCR variants, a new computational method was used, one built on a probabilistic model of VDJ rearrangement. The public reads were reanalyzed by TCRdb: fastp trimming at Q25, MiXCR alignment, in-frame beta chains only. Rows merge per CDR3 protein into single entries with the most common DNA and genes. These V and J calls are TCRdb output, not the study's own analysis. The sample data list a few hundred thousand distinct CDR3 sequences, and over 9.5% of these were observed just once. 21% of the sample rests with the top ten. CDR3 length: 16 amino acids, cysteine to phenylalanine. The only DNA kept is the CDR3, 48 bases in frame from the first base. CDR1 and CDR2 (SGHDT, YYEEEE) derive from the germline V gene.

What the study reported, not specific to this receptor: Significant enrichment of the disease-linked clones was reported in matched synovial fluid samples from ankylosing spondylitis patients. Some motif variants had previously been reported in the synovial fluid and blood of reactive arthritis patients, which suggests shared mechanisms of disease initiation. The disease-linked clones had a CD8+ phenotype and were found at relatively low frequencies in peripheral blood. A TCR beta motif of fewer than 10 highly homologous amino acid variants appeared characteristic of blood from ankylosing spondylitis patients.

The origin of this receptor is a male donor with ankylosing spondylitis or in good health (not recorded which). The sample consisted of blood, either unsorted or a sorted T cell fraction (not recorded which). The chain was built from TRBV5-6 and TRBJ1-5; the D segment cannot be called with confidence. The CDR3 protein is CASSLGAGASNQPHHF. The sequenced DNA is TGTGCCAGCAGCTTGGGAGCAGGAGCTAGCAATCAGCCCCATCATTTT.